The rows below give T cell receptor beta chains drawn from one sample of a study of T cell changes during pregnancy in multiple sclerosis. Sequencing used immunoSEQ multiplex PCR; TCRdb keeps in-frame clones, though not all of them. There are about 35,000 clones in the sample; approximately 90% occur only once, and around 0.4% lies in the top ten. The sample consisted of CD4+ T cells from peripheral blood mononuclear cells, taken in the second trimester of pregnancy. The receptors shown here come from a female donor with multiple sclerosis, enrolled in a pregnancy study. The CDR3 runs from the conserved cysteine through the conserved F or W. The D gene is left open where the match is weak. Expanded clones are given a class, and other clones once, few, many or no size at all.

size: .
V: TRBV7-2
D: .
J: TRBJ1-5
DNA: TGTGCCAGCAGCCCAGAATCGGGGGTGAATCAGCCCCAGCATTTT
CDR3: CASSPESGVNQPQHF

size: few
V: TRBV14
D: .
J: TRBJ2-2
DNA: TGTGCCAGCAGCTGGACGGCGGGAGGGGAGCTGTTTTTT
CDR3: CASSWTAGGELFF

size: .
V: TRBV19
D: .
J: TRBJ2-1
DNA: TGTGCCAGTAGTTTGGGCAGGGCCAATGAGCAGTTCTTC
CDR3: CASSLGRANEQFF

size: once
V: TRBV6-1
D: .
J: TRBJ1-4
DNA: TGTGCCAGCAGTGAGGGGGCAGTTAATGAAAAACTGTTTTTT
CDR3: CASSEGAVNEKLFF

size: .
V: TRBV5-1
D: .
J: TRBJ1-1
DNA: TGCGCCAGCAGCCGAGGAAGGGGCGACACTGAAGCTTTCTTT
CDR3: CASSRGRGDTEAFF

size: .
V: TRBV12-5
D: .
J: TRBJ1-3
DNA: TGTGCTAGTGGTTTGGACGGGGCTGGAAACACCATATATTTT
CDR3: CASGLDGAGNTIYF

size: .
V: TRBV19
D: .
J: TRBJ1-2
DNA: TGTGCCAGTAGTATCGGGCAGGGGTTGGGGGAACTCTATGGCTACACCTTC
CDR3: CASSIGQGLGELYGYTF

size: .
V: TRBV19
D: TRBD2
J: TRBJ2-7
DNA: TGTGCCAGTAGTAGGAGCGCAGGGCCTAGCGGGAGCTACTCCTACGAGCAGTACTTC
CDR3: CASSRSAGPSGSYSYEQYF

size: .
V: TRBV5-5
D: TRBD2
J: TRBJ2-7
DNA: TGTGCCAGCAGCGGACGGGAGGCAGCGGCCCACGAGCAGTACTTC
CDR3: CASSGREAAAHEQYF

size: few
V: TRBV5-3
D: .
J: TRBJ2-7
DNA: TGTGCCAGAACCACGAGTCGCGAGCAGTACTTC
CDR3: CARTTSREQYF

size: .
V: TRBV5-4
D: TRBD2
J: TRBJ2-7
DNA: TGTGCCAGCAGCTTAAATGGCGGGAGAGGGGAGCAGTACTTC
CDR3: CASSLNGGRGEQYF

size: .
V: TRBV9
D: TRBD2
J: TRBJ2-7
DNA: TGTGCCAGCAGCGCTGCGGGACTAGCGGGTTACGAGCAGTACTTC
CDR3: CASSAAGLAGYEQYF

size: .
V: TRBV13
D: TRBD2
J: TRBJ2-1
DNA: TGTGCCAGCAGGCCGCCGGGACTAAGGAATGAGCAGTTCTTC
CDR3: CASRPPGLRNEQFF

size: .
V: TRBV5-1
D: .
J: TRBJ2-3
DNA: TGCGCCAGCAGCCCCGAGGGACTTCCCGGTTCAGATACGCAGTATTTT
CDR3: CASSPEGLPGSDTQYF

size: .
V: TRBV6-5
D: .
J: TRBJ2-7
DNA: TGTGCCAGCAGACGACAACTAGGCGTCGAGCAGTACTTC
CDR3: CASRRQLGVEQYF

size: .
V: TRBV7-9
D: TRBD2
J: TRBJ2-1
DNA: TGTGCCAGCAGCTTAGGACTAGCGGGGTCGGAGCAGTTCTTC
CDR3: CASSLGLAGSEQFF

size: .
V: TRBV2
D: .
J: TRBJ2-1
DNA: TGTGCCAGCAGTGAATCGGCCCGACGGAGGAATGAGCAGTTCTTC
CDR3: CASSESARRRNEQFF

size: .
V: TRBV19
D: .
J: TRBJ2-5
DNA: TGTGCCAGTAGTAAAAACCAGGGTTTCGAGACCCAGTACTTC
CDR3: CASSKNQGFETQYF

size: .
V: TRBV7-9
D: .
J: TRBJ1-1
DNA: TGTGCCAGCAGCCCGGACGCGGGATGGGCTGAAGCTTTCTTT
CDR3: CASSPDAGWAEAFF

size: once
V: TRBV7-6
D: .
J: TRBJ1-4
DNA: TGTGCCAGCGGGTTAAGGGGTGAAAAACTGTTTTTT
CDR3: CASGLRGEKLFF

size: .
V: TRBV19
D: TRBD1
J: TRBJ1-5
DNA: TGTGCCAGTACCCTACTTACAGGGGATGGAAAGCCCCAGCATTTT
CDR3: CASTLLTGDGKPQHF

size: .
V: TRBV5-1
D: .
J: TRBJ1-1
DNA: TGCGCCAGCAGCGCGCGGGTCCGGGCGGACACTGAAGCTTTCTTT
CDR3: CASSARVRADTEAFF

size: .
V: TRBV12-5
D: .
J: TRBJ2-1
DNA: TGTGCTAGTGGTGCGGGGAGTGAGCAGTTCTTC
CDR3: CASGAGSEQFF

size: .
V: TRBV2
D: TRBD2
J: TRBJ2-7
DNA: TGTGCCAGTCAACCGGGACTAGCAGCGTACGAGCAGTACTTC
CDR3: CASQPGLAAYEQYF

size: .
V: TRBV4-1
D: TRBD1
J: TRBJ1-1
DNA: TGCGCCAGCAGCCAAGAAACCGGACAGGGCCAGCTACTGAGAGCTTTCTTT
CDR3: CASSQETGQGQLLRAFF

size: .
V: TRBV2
D: .
J: TRBJ1-5
DNA: TGTGCCAGCAGTGTGGAGGGAATGGGCAATCAGCCCCAGCATTTT
CDR3: CASSVEGMGNQPQHF

size: .
V: TRBV27
D: TRBD1
J: TRBJ1-4
DNA: TGTGCCAGCAGTATAACAGGGGGAGGGAGTGAAAAACTGTTTTTT
CDR3: CASSITGGGSEKLFF

size: .
V: TRBV29-1
D: .
J: TRBJ2-2
DNA: TGCAGCGCCGTGGGACAGAACACCGGGGAGCTGTTTTTT
CDR3: CSAVGQNTGELFF

size: .
V: TRBV5-1
D: .
J: TRBJ2-7
DNA: TGCGCCAGCAGCTTGACGGGGATATCCTACGAGCAGTACTTC
CDR3: CASSLTGISYEQYF

size: .
V: TRBV11-3
D: .
J: TRBJ2-1
DNA: TGTGCCAGCAGCTTAGACCCCGGACAGCGCAATGAGCAGTTCTTC
CDR3: CASSLDPGQRNEQFF

size: .
V: TRBV18
D: TRBD1
J: TRBJ2-7
DNA: TGTGCCAGCTCGTCCGGGACAGTCGAGACCTACGAGCAGTACTTC
CDR3: CASSSGTVETYEQYF

size: .
V: TRBV6-6
D: TRBD2
J: TRBJ2-3
DNA: TGTGCCAGCAGCCAGCGGGGGGAGACAGATACGCAGTATTTT
CDR3: CASSQRGETDTQYF

size: .
V: TRBV2
D: .
J: TRBJ1-2
DNA: TGTGCCAGCAGTGCGGATGGGCGAAACTATGGCTACACCTTC
CDR3: CASSADGRNYGYTF

size: .
V: TRBV7-9
D: .
J: TRBJ1-3
DNA: TGTGCCAGCAGCTTCCCCAGGGACTTCTCTGGAAACACCATATATTTT
CDR3: CASSFPRDFSGNTIYF

size: .
V: TRBV19
D: .
J: TRBJ1-2
DNA: TGTGCCAGTATCCGAGGACTTGGCGGCTATGGCTACACCTTC
CDR3: CASIRGLGGYGYTF